One TCR beta chain is described in this entry. Its target is unknown. Pooled samples include second doses given at about 4 or 12 weeks. Sequencing used immunoSEQ multiplex PCR; TCRdb keeps in-frame clones, though not all of them. The table lists roughly 150,000 clones, about 90% of them singletons. The sample belongs to a study of T cell responses to AZD1222 COVID-19 vaccine. The study's findings and limits: An increase in Spike-specific TCR breadth and depth was observed after two AZD1222 doses. Donors were mostly white British, more females; clonal diversity possibly underestimated. Among vaccine-associated CD4 TCRs, coverage spanned spike, with dominance at 160-218 and 743-854.

Sequences were derived from peripheral blood, sampled 28 days after the second AZD1222 dose. This TCR was recovered from an adult who received the AZD1222 COVID-19 vaccine.

In DNA form, the CDR3 reads TGTGCCAGCAGCTTACTCGGACAGGGCTCTTACAATGAGCAGTTCTTC. Translation gives CASSLLGQGSYNEQFF. The chain joins TRBV5-6 to TRBJ2-1; 8 nucleotides match TRBD1. The CDR3 covers 16 residues. Germline CDR1 is SGHDT and CDR2 is YYEEEE. V lost 2 bases to trimming and J lost 4 bases; unmatched junction nucleotides: 8.